This TCR beta chain was sequenced for a study of beta chain features in type 1 diabetes. Whole-study findings and limits: Patients with Type 1 diabetes showed moderately but significantly shorter TCRB CDR3s in all four CD4+ subsets. In patients and controls equally, PCR might favor templates that are shorter. Sequencing of cDNA might inflate the share of cells that strongly express TCR. For type 1 diabetes patients, VDJ junctions showed fewer insertions and more deletions.

Expressed TCRB transcripts were sequenced because the isolated RNA had all been reverse transcribed beforehand. The protocol was immunoSEQ multiplex PCR, while the TCRdb copy is restricted to in-frame clones and leaves out a portion. The sample holds about 170,000 clones, about 7.9% seen once. Worth noting for this clone: Its specificity is unknown.

Germline CDR1 is SGHTS and CDR2 is YDEGEE. The germline V and J ends were trimmed by 7 bases and 0 bases, with 16 bases remaining between them. CDR3 size: 15 residues. Stem cell-like memory, regulatory, central memory and naive CD4+ cells were sorted via CD45RO/CCR7/CD25/CD127/CD95/CD27. The sample comprised central memory CD4+ T cells from blood. This chain uses TRBV5-8 with TRBJ1-2; no definite D call. The source is a man younger than 30 with type 1 diabetes. CDR3 residues: CASSGRLQSNYGYTF. CDR3 DNA sequence: TGTGCCAGCTCCGGTAGACTGCAGTCTAACTATGGCTACACCTTC.